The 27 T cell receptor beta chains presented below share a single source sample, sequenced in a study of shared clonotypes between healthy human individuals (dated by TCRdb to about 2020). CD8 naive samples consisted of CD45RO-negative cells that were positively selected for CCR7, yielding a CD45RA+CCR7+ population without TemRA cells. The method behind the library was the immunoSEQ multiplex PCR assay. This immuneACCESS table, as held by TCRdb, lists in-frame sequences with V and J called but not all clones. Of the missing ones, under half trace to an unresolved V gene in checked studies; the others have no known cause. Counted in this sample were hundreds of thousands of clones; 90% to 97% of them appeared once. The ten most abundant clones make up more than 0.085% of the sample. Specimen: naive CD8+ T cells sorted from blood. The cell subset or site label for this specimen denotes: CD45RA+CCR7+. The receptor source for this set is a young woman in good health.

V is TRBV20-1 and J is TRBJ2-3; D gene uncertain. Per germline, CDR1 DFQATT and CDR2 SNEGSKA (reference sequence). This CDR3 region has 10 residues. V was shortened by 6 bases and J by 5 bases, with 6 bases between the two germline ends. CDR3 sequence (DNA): TGCAGTGCCGCTAAAGATACGCAGTATTTT. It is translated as CSAAKDTQYF.

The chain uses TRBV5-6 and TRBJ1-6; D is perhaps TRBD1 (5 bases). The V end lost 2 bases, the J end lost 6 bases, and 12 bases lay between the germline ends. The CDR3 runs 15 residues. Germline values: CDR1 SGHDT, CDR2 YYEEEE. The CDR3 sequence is CASSFGAAFNSPLHF. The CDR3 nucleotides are TGTGCCAGCAGCTTCGGGGCAGCTTTTAATTCACCCCTCCACTTT.

The DNA of the CDR3 is TGTGCCAGCAGCCCAGTAGGGGCTGAGCAGTTCTTC. This sequence encodes CASSPVGAEQFF. V gene TRBV13 combines with J gene TRBJ2-1, with D possibly TRBD1 on 5 matching bases. CDR1 and CDR2 from the germline V gene are PRHDT and FYEKMQ (reference sequence). Trimming stripped 5 bases from V and 9 bases from J, with 11 bases between. The CDR3 is 12 residues long.

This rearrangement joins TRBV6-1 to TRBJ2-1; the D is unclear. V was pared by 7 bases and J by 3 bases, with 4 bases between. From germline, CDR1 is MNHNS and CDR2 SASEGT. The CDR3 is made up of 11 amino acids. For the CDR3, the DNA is TGTGCCAGCAAGGACTACAATGAGCAGTTCTTC. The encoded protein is CASKDYNEQFF.

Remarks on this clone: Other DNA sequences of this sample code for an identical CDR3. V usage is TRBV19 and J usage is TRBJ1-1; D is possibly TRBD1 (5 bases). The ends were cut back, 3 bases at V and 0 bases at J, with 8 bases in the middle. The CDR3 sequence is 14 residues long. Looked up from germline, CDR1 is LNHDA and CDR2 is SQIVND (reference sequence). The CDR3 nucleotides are TGTGCCAGTAGTATTGGGGGGATGAACACTGAAGCTTTCTTT. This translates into CASSIGGMNTEAFF.

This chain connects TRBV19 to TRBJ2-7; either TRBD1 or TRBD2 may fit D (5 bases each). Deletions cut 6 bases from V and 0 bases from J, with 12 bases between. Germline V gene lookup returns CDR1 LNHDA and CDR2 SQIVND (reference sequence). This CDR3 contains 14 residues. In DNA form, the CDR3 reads TGTGCCAGTAGCGCCGGGGCCTCCTCCTACGAGCAGTACTTC. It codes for CASSAGASSYEQYF.

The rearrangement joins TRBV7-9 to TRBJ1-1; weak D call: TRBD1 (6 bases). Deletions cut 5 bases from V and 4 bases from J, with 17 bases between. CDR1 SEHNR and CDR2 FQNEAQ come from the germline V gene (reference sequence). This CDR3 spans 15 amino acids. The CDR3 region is CASSPQDRRSTEAFF. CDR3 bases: TGTGCCAGCAGCCCCCAAGACAGGCGGAGCACTGAAGCTTTCTTT.

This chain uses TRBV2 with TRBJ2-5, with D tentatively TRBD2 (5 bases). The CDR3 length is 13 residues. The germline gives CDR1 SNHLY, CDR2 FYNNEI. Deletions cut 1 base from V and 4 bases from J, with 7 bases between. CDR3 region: CASSEGRGETQYF. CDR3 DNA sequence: TGTGCCAGCAGTGAAGGCCGGGGAGAGACCCAGTACTTC.

This CDR3 is CASRIQGWYGYTF. The CDR3 nucleotides read TGTGCCAGCAGGATACAGGGATGGTATGGCTACACCTTC. The chain uses TRBV5-8 and TRBJ1-2, with a tentative D call TRBD1 (6 bases). V was clipped by 5 bases and J by 5 bases, with 13 bases between them. CDR3 size: 13 residues. CDR1 and CDR2 (germline): SGHTS, YDEGEE.

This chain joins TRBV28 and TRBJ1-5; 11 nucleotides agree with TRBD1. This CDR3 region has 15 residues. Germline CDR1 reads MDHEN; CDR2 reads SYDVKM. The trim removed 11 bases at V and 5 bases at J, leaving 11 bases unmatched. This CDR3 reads CAADRDRGTHQPQHF. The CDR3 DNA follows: TGTGCCGCAGACCGGGACAGGGGGACTCATCAGCCCCAGCATTTT.

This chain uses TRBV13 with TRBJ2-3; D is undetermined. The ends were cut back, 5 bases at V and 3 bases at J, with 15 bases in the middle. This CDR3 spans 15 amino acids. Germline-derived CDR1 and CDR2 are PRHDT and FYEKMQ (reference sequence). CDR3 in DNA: TGTGCCAGCAGCCAGATGGTTGTAGTAACAGATACGCAGTATTTT. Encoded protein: CASSQMVVVTDTQYF.

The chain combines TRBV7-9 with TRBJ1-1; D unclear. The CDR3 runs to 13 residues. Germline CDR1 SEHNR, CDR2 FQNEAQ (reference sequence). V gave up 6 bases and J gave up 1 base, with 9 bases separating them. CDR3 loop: CASSRSENTEAFF. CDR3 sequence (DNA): TGTGCCAGCAGTCGCTCAGAGAACACTGAAGCTTTCTTT. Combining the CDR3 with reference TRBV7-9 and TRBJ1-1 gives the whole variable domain DTGVSQNPRHKITKRGQNVTFRCDPISEHNRLYWYRQTLGQGPEFLTYFQNEAQLEKSRLLSDRFSAERPKGSFSTLEIQRTEQGDSAMYLCASSRSENTEAFFGQGTRLTVV.

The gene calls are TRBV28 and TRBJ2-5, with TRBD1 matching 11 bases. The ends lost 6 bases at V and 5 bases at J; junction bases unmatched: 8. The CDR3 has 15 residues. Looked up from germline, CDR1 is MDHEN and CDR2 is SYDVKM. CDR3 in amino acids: CASSSDRGLGETQYF. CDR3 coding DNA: TGTGCCAGCAGCTCGGACAGGGGGCTAGGGGAGACCCAGTACTTC.

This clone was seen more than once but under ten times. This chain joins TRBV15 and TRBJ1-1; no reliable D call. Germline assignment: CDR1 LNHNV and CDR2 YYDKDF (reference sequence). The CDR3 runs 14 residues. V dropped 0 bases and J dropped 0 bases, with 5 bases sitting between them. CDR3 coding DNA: TGTGCCACCAGCAGAGACCCCATGAACACTGAAGCTTTCTTT. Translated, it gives CATSRDPMNTEAFF.

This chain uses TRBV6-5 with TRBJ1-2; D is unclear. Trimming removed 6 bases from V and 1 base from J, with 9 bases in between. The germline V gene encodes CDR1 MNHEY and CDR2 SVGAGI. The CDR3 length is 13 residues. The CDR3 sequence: CASSSDGNYGYTF. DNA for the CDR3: TGTGCCAGCAGCTCGGACGGTAACTATGGCTACACCTTC.

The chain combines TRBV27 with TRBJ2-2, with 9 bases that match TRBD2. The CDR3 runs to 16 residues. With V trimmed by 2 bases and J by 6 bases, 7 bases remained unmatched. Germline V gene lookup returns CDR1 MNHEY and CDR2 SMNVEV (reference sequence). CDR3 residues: CASSLLLAGGSGELFF. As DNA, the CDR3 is TGTGCCAGCAGTTTACTCCTCGCGGGAGGGTCCGGGGAGCTGTTTTTT.

The CDR3 bases are TGTGCCAGCAGTTTGGGGCGGAATGAGCAGTTCTTC. Its translation is CASSLGRNEQFF. V gene TRBV28 combines with J gene TRBJ2-1; perhaps TRBD1 as D (5 bases). Germline loops: CDR1 MDHEN, CDR2 SYDVKM. V lost 3 bases, J lost 7 bases, and 7 bases lay in between. The CDR3 consists of 12 residues.

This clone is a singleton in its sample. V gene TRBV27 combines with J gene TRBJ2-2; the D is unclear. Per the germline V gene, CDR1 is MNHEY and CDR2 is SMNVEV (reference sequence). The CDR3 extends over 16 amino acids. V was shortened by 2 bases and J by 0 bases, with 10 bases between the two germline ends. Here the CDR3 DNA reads TGTGCCAGCAGTTTAGTCCCGATGGCGAACACCGGGGAGCTGTTTTTT. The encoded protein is CASSLVPMANTGELFF.

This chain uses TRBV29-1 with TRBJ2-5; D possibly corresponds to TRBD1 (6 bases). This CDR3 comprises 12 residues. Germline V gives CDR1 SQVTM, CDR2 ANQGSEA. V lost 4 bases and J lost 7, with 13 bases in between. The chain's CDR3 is CSVVTQGSTQYF. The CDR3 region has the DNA TGCAGCGTTGTTACTCAGGGGTCGACCCAGTACTTC.

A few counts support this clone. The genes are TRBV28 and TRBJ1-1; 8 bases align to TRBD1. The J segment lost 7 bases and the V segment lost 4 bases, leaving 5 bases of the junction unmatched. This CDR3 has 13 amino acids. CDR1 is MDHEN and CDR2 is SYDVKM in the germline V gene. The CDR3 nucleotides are TGTGCCAGCAGTTCGGGACAGGACATTGAAGCTTTCTTT. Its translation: CASSSGQDIEAFF.

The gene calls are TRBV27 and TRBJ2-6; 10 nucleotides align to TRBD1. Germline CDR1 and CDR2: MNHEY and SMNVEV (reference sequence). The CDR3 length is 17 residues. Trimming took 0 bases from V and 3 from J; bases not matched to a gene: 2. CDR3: CASSLSGTGVGANVLTF. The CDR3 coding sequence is TGTGCCAGCAGTTTATCCGGGACAGGGGTTGGGGCCAACGTCCTGACTTTC.

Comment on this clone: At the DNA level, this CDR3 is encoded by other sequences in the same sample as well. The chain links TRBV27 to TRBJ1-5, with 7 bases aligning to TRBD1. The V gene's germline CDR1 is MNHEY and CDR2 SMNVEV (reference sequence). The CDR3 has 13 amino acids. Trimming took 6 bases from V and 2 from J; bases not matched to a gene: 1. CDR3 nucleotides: TGTGCCAGCAGCGGACAGGGCAATCAGCCCCAGCATTTT. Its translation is CASSGQGNQPQHF.

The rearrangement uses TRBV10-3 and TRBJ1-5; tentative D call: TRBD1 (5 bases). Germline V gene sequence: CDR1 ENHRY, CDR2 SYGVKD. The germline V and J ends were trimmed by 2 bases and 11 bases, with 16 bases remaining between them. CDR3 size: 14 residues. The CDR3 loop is CAISERGIFEAQHF. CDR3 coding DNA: TGTGCCATCAGTGAGCGGGGGATCTTTGAGGCCCAGCATTTT.

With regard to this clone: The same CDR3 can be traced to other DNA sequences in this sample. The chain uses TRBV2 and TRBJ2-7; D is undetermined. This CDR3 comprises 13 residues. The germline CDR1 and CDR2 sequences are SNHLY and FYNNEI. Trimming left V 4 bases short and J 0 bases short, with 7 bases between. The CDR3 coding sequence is TGTGCCAGCAGTGGTCCAGCCTCCTACGAGCAGTACTTC. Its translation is CASSGPASYEQYF.

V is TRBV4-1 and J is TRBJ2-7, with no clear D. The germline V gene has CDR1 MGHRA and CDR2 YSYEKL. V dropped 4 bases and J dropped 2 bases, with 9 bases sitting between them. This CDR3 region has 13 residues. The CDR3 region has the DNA TGCGCCAGCAGCCCCCTAACGACCTACGAGCAGTACTTC. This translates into CASSPLTTYEQYF.

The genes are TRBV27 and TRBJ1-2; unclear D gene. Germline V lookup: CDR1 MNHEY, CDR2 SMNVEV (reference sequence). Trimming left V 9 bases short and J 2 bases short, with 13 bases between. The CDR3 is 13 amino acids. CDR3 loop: CASPTGFNYGYTF. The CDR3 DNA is TGTGCCAGTCCTACGGGATTCAACTATGGCTACACCTTC.

The CDR3 protein is CASSPDGNNEQFF. As DNA, the CDR3 is TGTGCCAGCTCACCGGACGGGAACAATGAGCAGTTCTTC. The genes are TRBV18 and TRBJ2-1; possible D gene TRBD2, 5 bases. V was pared by 3 bases and J by 5 bases, with 8 bases between. In germline, CDR1 is KGHSH, CDR2 LQKENI. The CDR3 is 13 amino acids.